These 18 T cell receptor beta chains were all obtained from the same sample, sequenced in a study of blood T cell repertoires in COVID-19. Sequenced by immunoSEQ multiplex PCR; TCRdb stores in-frame clones only, minus some. The sample holds around 130,000 clones, around 89% seen once. Sequenced material: peripheral blood. These receptors came from a man between 50 and 59 years old with active or convalescent COVID-19.

In nucleotides, the CDR3 is TGTGCCAGCAGTTTTCCTAGCGGGAGATACGAGCAGTACTTC. Translating it yields CASSFPSGRYEQYF. The chain uses TRBV28 and TRBJ2-7; 10 bases are a match to TRBD2. The CDR3 totals 14 residues. Germline V gives CDR1 MDHEN, CDR2 SYDVKM. Trimming took 3 bases from V and 4 from J; bases not matched to a gene: 3. Looking up the rest from reference TRBV28 and TRBJ2-7 gives the full variable domain: DVKVTQSSRYLVKRTGEKVFLECVQDMDHENMFWYRQDPGLGLRLIYFSYDVKMKEKGDIPEGYSVSREKKERFSLILESASTNQTSMYLCASSFPSGRYEQYFGPGTRLTVT.

This clone is a singleton in its sample. The chain has TRBV3-1 (or the pseudogene TRBV3-2) and TRBJ1-1; D call uncertain. This CDR3 region has 13 residues. Deletions cut 1 base from V and 0 bases from J, with 3 bases between. Per germline, CDR1 LGHDT and CDR2 YNNKEL (reference sequence). The CDR3 nucleotides read TGTGCCAGCAGCCAAGGGCTGAACACTGAAGCTTTCTTT. Amino acid sequence: CASSQGLNTEAFF.

The genes are TRBV5-1 and TRBJ2-1; 9 bases fit TRBD1. The CDR3 runs to 17 residues. Germline V gives CDR1 SGHRS, CDR2 YFSETQ. V dropped 4 bases and J dropped 4; count of bases not matched to a gene: 12. The CDR3 sequence: CASSADRGAGVYNEQFF. The CDR3, as DNA: TGCGCCAGCAGCGCGGACAGGGGCGCCGGGGTTTACAATGAGCAGTTCTTC.

DNA for the CDR3: TGCGCCAGCAGCCGGGACACTGGGTCTGGGGAGCTGTTTTTT. Translating gives CASSRDTGSGELFF. The chain employs TRBV5-1 and TRBJ2-2; perhaps TRBD1 as D (6 bases). This CDR3 spans 14 amino acids. From germline, CDR1 is SGHRS and CDR2 YFSETQ. V lost 4 bases and J lost 8, with 15 bases in between.

The chain combines TRBV6-1 with TRBJ1-4; D unclear. The CDR3 spans 16 residues. Per germline, CDR1 MNHNS and CDR2 SASEGT. Trimming shortened V by 2 bases and J by 0 bases, and 10 bases separated the two germline ends. This CDR3 reads CASSELWLTTNEKLFF. CDR3 DNA sequence: TGTGCCAGCAGTGAACTTTGGCTGACAACTAATGAAAAACTGTTTTTT.

This clone showed up just a few times. V and J are TRBV12-3 or TRBV12-4 and TRBJ1-2; D ambiguous. Trimming cost V 6 bases and J 5 bases, with 13 bases left between them. This CDR3 comprises 13 residues. The CDR3 nucleotides are TGTGCCAGCAGCCCCCAACGGAGGTATGGCTACACCTTC. Amino acid sequence: CASSPQRRYGYTF.

The DNA for the CDR3 is TGTGCCAGCAGCTTTAGTAGCGGGAGGGCCACTGAGCAGTTCTTC. Its translation is CASSFSSGRATEQFF. This chain links TRBV5-4 with TRBJ2-1; 11 bases are shared with TRBD2. V dropped 2 bases and J dropped 9; count of bases not matched to a gene: 7. Germline V gene sequence: CDR1 SGHNT, CDR2 YYREEE (reference sequence). This CDR3 is built from 15 residues.

This chain uses TRBV27 with TRBJ2-3; perhaps TRBD2 as D (6 bases). With 3 bases removed from V and 2 bases from J, the gap between germline ends came to 12 bases. CDR3 length: 15 amino acids. Germline V gene data show CDR1 as MNHEY and CDR2 as SMNVEV (reference sequence). The CDR3 reads CASSLAGPLTDTQYF. CDR3 bases: TGTGCCAGCAGTTTGGCGGGACCCCTCACAGATACGCAGTATTTT.

The V and J genes are TRBV30 and TRBJ2-1, with D possibly matching TRBD2 (7 bases). From germline, CDR1 is GTSNPN and CDR2 SVGIG (reference sequence). The CDR3 runs 14 residues. V was clipped by 4 bases and J by 8 bases, with 18 bases between them. This CDR3 is CAWTWGGSGDEQFF. The CDR3 DNA reads TGTGCCTGGACGTGGGGGGGGTCAGGGGATGAGCAGTTCTTC.

V usage is TRBV6-5 and J usage is TRBJ1-6; a possible D gene is TRBD1 (6 bases). Trimming pared 7 bases from V and 5 bases from J, leaving 12 bases between. CDR1 and CDR2 (germline): MNHEY, SVGAGI. The CDR3 extends over 14 amino acids. The CDR3 reads CASNTGSNNSPLHF. The CDR3, as DNA: TGTGCCAGCAACACAGGGTCCAATAATTCACCCCTCCACTTT.

The chain combines TRBV5-4 with TRBJ2-2; 11 bases map to TRBD2. Germline assignment: CDR1 SGHNT and CDR2 YYREEE (reference sequence). V gave up 2 bases and J gave up 2 bases; unmatched junction bases: 11. The CDR3 extends over 19 amino acids. DNA of the CDR3: TGTGCCAGCAGCTTCGACGTACCGGGACTAGCGGCCAACACCGGGGAGCTGTTTTTT. This codes for CASSFDVPGLAANTGELFF.

The rearrangement links TRBV28 to TRBJ2-1, with 12 bases identical to TRBD2. Trimming took 4 bases from V and 2 from J; bases not matched to a gene: 3. Germline lookup yields CDR1 MDHEN and CDR2 SYDVKM. The CDR3 runs 16 residues. In DNA form, the CDR3 reads TGTGCCAGCAGTTCGACTAGCGGGAGACCCTACAATGAGCAGTTCTTC. It codes for CASSSTSGRPYNEQFF.

The rearrangement uses TRBV27 and TRBJ2-1; 9 positions agree with TRBD2. V was clipped by 5 bases and J by 7 bases; unmatched bases: 15. The CDR3 runs 17 residues. From germline, CDR1 is MNHEY and CDR2 SMNVEV (reference sequence). The CDR3, as DNA: TGTGCCAGCAGTCCGCGACTAGCGGCCCTCGGGTCGAATGAGCAGTTCTTC. Amino acids: CASSPRLAALGSNEQFF.

The V gene is TRBV6-5, the J gene TRBJ2-1; 8 positions agree with TRBD1. Germline CDR1 MNHEY, CDR2 SVGAGI. Trimming cost V 7 bases and J 0 bases; bases outside gene matches: 5. The CDR3 has 15 amino acids. The CDR3 reads CASTLGQGSYNEQFF. CDR3 nucleotide sequence: TGTGCCAGCACTCTAGGACAGGGCTCCTACAATGAGCAGTTCTTC.

The gene calls are TRBV12-5 and TRBJ1-1; possibly TRBD1 for D (5 bases). CDR1 and CDR2 from the germline V gene are LGHNT and FRNRAP. The CDR3 is made up of 17 amino acids. Trimming left V 2 bases short and J 0 bases short, with 16 bases between. The chain's CDR3 is CASGLLTDGFMNTEAFF. The CDR3 DNA reads TGTGCTAGTGGTTTGTTGACAGACGGATTCATGAACACTGAAGCTTTCTTT.

This clone was detected once. V is TRBV29-1 and J is TRBJ2-5, with D unresolved. CDR3 length: 11 amino acids. Germline V gene data show CDR1 as SQVTM and CDR2 as ANQGSEA. V lost 5 bases to trimming and J lost 2 bases, with 6 bases between them. This CDR3 is CSVNRQETQYF. The CDR3 bases are TGCAGCGTTAACAGACAAGAGACCCAGTACTTC. The full variable domain, rest sourced from reference TRBV29-1 and TRBJ2-5, is SAVISQKPSRDICQRGTSLTIQCQVDSQVTMMFWYRQQPGQSLTLIATANQGSEATYESGFVIDKFPISRPNLTFSTLTVSNMSPEDSSIYLCSVNRQETQYFGPGTRLLVL.

The CDR3 here is CASSLFPQTGSYNSPLHF. The CDR3 coding sequence is TGTGCCAGCAGTTTATTTCCCCAGACCGGGTCCTATAATTCACCCCTCCACTTT. V and J are TRBV27 and TRBJ1-6, with D unresolved. The ends were cut back, 1 base at V and 1 base at J, with 14 bases in the middle. Germline V lookup: CDR1 MNHEY, CDR2 SMNVEV (reference sequence). The length of the CDR3 is 18 residues.

The CDR3 DNA sequence: TGTGCCTGTCGGGACAGGGACCTAGACGAGCAGTACTTC. This codes for CACRDRDLDEQYF. The J gene is TRBJ2-7, the V gene TRBV30; TRBD1 matches at 9 bases. Germline assignment: CDR1 GTSNPN and CDR2 SVGIG (reference sequence). With 6 bases clipped from V and 5 bases from J, the junction kept 8 bases outside the gene matches. This CDR3 has 13 amino acids.